What follows are 13 T cell receptor beta chains derived from one specimen sequenced in a study of untreated major depressive disorder. Assay: immunoSEQ multiplex PCR; the TCRdb copy retains only in-frame clones and omits some. The table records almost 20,000 clones, about 83% of them present only once. Sequencing was performed on CD4+ T cells from PBMCs. All receptors come from a woman in her twenties or thirties in good health.

This chain uses TRBV30 with TRBJ1-3; D is perhaps TRBD1 (6 bases). CDR1 and CDR2 from the germline V gene are GTSNPN and SVGIG (reference sequence). The CDR3 sequence is 13 residues long. Trimming took off 3 bases at V and 4 bases at J, with 10 bases between the two ends. The chain's CDR3 is CAWSGGPGNTIYF. The DNA for the CDR3 is TGTGCCTGGAGCGGGGGGCCCGGAAACACCATATATTTT.

V and J are TRBV11-2 and TRBJ2-1; unclear D gene. Trimming stripped 1 base from V and 0 bases from J, with 7 bases between. This CDR3 has 15 amino acids. Per the germline V gene, CDR1 is SGHAT and CDR2 is FQNNGV. CDR3 amino acids: CASSLVVDSYNEQFF. The CDR3 bases are TGTGCCAGCAGCTTAGTGGTAGACTCCTACAATGAGCAGTTCTTC.

This clone was counted a few times. The chain employs TRBV6-5 and TRBJ2-7; either TRBD1 or TRBD2 may fit D (7 bases each). The germline V and J ends were trimmed by 4 bases and 3 bases, with 16 bases remaining between them. Germline assignment: CDR1 MNHEY and CDR2 SVGAGI. CDR3 length equals 15 residues. CDR3 in amino acids: CASSFRGPGGYEQYF. The DNA for the CDR3 is TGTGCCAGCAGTTTTAGGGGGCCGGGAGGCTACGAGCAGTACTTC.

The chain combines TRBV19 with TRBJ1-1; possibly TRBD1 for D (6 bases). Germline V gene sequence: CDR1 LNHDA, CDR2 SQIVND (reference sequence). The V gene lost 6 bases and the J gene lost 0 bases, with 8 bases spanning the gap. This CDR3 contains 13 residues. CDR3 nucleotide sequence: TGTGCCAGTAGCGGACAGCTGAACACTGAAGCTTTCTTT. It is translated as CASSGQLNTEAFF.

J is TRBJ2-2 and V is TRBV10-3, with 12 bases identical to TRBD1. The ends lost 10 bases at V and 7 bases at J; junction bases unmatched: 10. This CDR3 is built from 15 residues. The germline V gene has CDR1 ENHRY and CDR2 SYGVKD. CDR3 residues: CARQPGQGAGGELFF. DNA for the CDR3: TGTGCCAGACAGCCGGGACAGGGGGCGGGCGGGGAGCTGTTTTTT.

This rearrangement joins TRBV2 to TRBJ2-1, with D possibly being TRBD2 (6 bases). This CDR3 has 13 amino acids. CDR1 is SNHLY and CDR2 is FYNNEI in the germline V gene. The V end lost 6 bases, the J end lost 6 bases, and 12 bases lay between the germline ends. Here the CDR3 reads CASRLSGLNEQFF. The CDR3, as DNA: TGTGCCAGCAGGCTGTCGGGACTCAATGAGCAGTTCTTC. Complete variable domain (other parts from reference TRBV2 and TRBJ2-1): EPEVTQTPSHQVTQMGQEVILRCVPISNHLYFYWYRQILGQKVEFLVSFYNNEISEKSEIFDDQFSVERPDGSNFTLKIRSTKLEDSAMYFCASRLSGLNEQFFGPGTRLTVL.

For the CDR3, the DNA is TGTGCCAGCAGTGACTGGACAGGGGGGACCGGGGAGCTGTTTTTT. Protein sequence: CASSDWTGGTGELFF. The chain is built from TRBV25-1 and TRBJ2-2, with 10 positions matching TRBD1. V trimming: 3 bases; J trimming: 5 bases; junction bases outside the gene matches: 3. The CDR3 is 15 residues long. Looked up from germline, CDR1 is MGHDK and CDR2 is SYGVNS. Full variable domain (outside the CDR3, taken from reference TRBV25-1 and TRBJ2-2): EADIYQTPRYLVIGTGKKITLECSQTMGHDKMYWYQQDPGMELHLIHYSYGVNSTEKGDLSSESTVSRIRTEHFPLTLESARPSHTSQYLCASSDWTGGTGELFFGEGSRLTVL.

The chain has TRBV5-6 and TRBJ2-7; tentatively, D is TRBD2 (6 bases). V lost 5 bases to trimming and J lost 6 bases, with 18 bases between them. The CDR3 contains 14 residues. Looked up from germline, CDR1 is SGHDT and CDR2 is YYEEEE. CDR3 DNA sequence: TGTGCCAGCAGGGCGGGGCTAGCTTTGATCGAGCAGTACTTC. This gives the protein CASRAGLALIEQYF.

The genes are TRBV2 and TRBJ2-3; TRBD2 aligns across 7 bases. Germline lookup yields CDR1 SNHLY and CDR2 FYNNEI. Germline trimming cut 6 bases from V and 6 bases from J; bases unmatched to any gene: 6. The CDR3 contains 13 residues. Written as DNA, the CDR3 is TGTGCCAGCAGGGAGGGGAGGGTGGATACGCAGTATTTT. Protein: CASREGRVDTQYF.

The CDR3 DNA reads as TGTGCCAGCAGCCTAGTAGCAGGGCGCGGGTACGAGCAGTACTTC. It codes for CASSLVAGRGYEQYF. The V call is TRBV14, the J call TRBJ2-7; D tentatively reads TRBD1 or TRBD2 (5 bases each). V was trimmed by 4 bases and J by 4 bases, leaving 17 bases between them. The V gene's germline CDR1 is SGHDN and CDR2 FVKESK. The CDR3 loop spans 15 amino acids.

V usage is TRBV7-6 and J usage is TRBJ2-1; D unresolved. CDR1 is SGHVS and CDR2 is FNYEAQ in the germline V gene. V lost 5 bases, J lost 7 bases, and 12 bases lay in between. The CDR3 sequence is 13 residues long. The CDR3 DNA follows: TGTGCCAGCAGCCCCTTCAGTGGGAATGAGCAGTTCTTC. Translating gives CASSPFSGNEQFF.

V gene TRBV5-1 combines with J gene TRBJ2-2; D remains unclear. The CDR3 is 13 residues long. Germline V gene lookup returns CDR1 SGHRS and CDR2 YFSETQ. V was trimmed by 4 bases and J by 3 bases, leaving 7 bases between them. CDR3 region: CASSIRDTGELFF. The CDR3 bases are TGCGCCAGCAGCATACGCGACACCGGGGAGCTGTTTTTT. Supplemented by reference TRBV5-1 and TRBJ2-2, the full variable domain reads KAGVTQTPRYLIKTRGQQVTLSCSPISGHRSVSWYQQTPGQGLQFLFEYFSETQRNKGNFPGRFSGRQFSNSRSEMNVSTLELGDSALYLCASSIRDTGELFFGEGSRLTVL.

The chain carries TRBV13 and TRBJ2-7; 8 nucleotides match TRBD2. CDR3 length: 14 amino acids. Unmatched junction bases numbered 7, after V lost 4 bases and J lost 5 bases. The V gene's germline CDR1 is PRHDT and CDR2 FYEKMQ (reference sequence). The CDR3 DNA reads as TGTGCCAGCAGCTCCCGGGGGGGGCCTGACGAGCAGTACTTC. It specifies CASSSRGGPDEQYF.